A single sample gave rise to the 15 T cell receptor beta chains below, sequenced in a study of T-cell memory formation after mild COVID-19. TCRdb re-called the 5' RACE reads through MiXCR, storing one row per CDR3 protein. The sample lists 90,000 to 120,000 distinct CDR3 sequences; 15% to 20% were seen once. The sample taken for sequencing was PBMCs or a T cell subset sorted from them (not recorded which). These TCRs come from a man younger than 35 who had mild COVID-19 (a few samples of this study predate the infection). Cell type and time point are not known.

Only a few counts were recorded for this clonotype. V and J are TRBV4-3 and TRBJ2-6; D call uncertain. The V end lost 0 bases, the J end lost 13 bases, and 10 bases lay between the germline ends. The germline V gene encodes CDR1 LGHNA and CDR2 YSLEER. CDR3 size: 13 residues. CDR3 nucleotide sequence: TGCGCCAGCAGCCAAGAGCTTTGGGTGGTCCTGACTTTC. Translation: CASSQELWVVLTF.

This clonotype was seen a single time. The V gene is TRBV3-1, the J gene TRBJ1-2, with no clear D. This CDR3 is 15 amino acids long. Germline assignment: CDR1 LGHDT and CDR2 YNNKEL (reference sequence). V was pared by 1 base and J by 8 bases, with 17 bases between. The CDR3 nucleotides read TGTGCCAGCAGCCAAGGGCTACTTAGACGCGGGGGCTACACCTTC. Translating it yields CASSQGLLRRGGYTF.

V is TRBV7-2 and J is TRBJ2-7; possibly TRBD1 for D (5 bases). The germline CDR1 and CDR2 sequences are SGHTA and FQGNSA. This CDR3 is 13 amino acids long. Trimming left V 1 base short and J 1 base short, with 5 bases between. CDR3 region: CASSLDRSYEQYF. The DNA of the CDR3 is TGTGCCAGCAGCTTAGACAGGTCCTACGAGCAGTACTTC.

This clonotype was found a few times. V and J are TRBV7-9 and TRBJ1-2, with TRBD1 matching over 8 bases. This CDR3 has 17 amino acids. J gave up 8 bases and V 3 bases, and 17 bases lay outside the gene matches. Germline-derived CDR1 and CDR2 are SEHNR and FQNEAQ (reference sequence). This CDR3 reads CASSFDPRIYRGEGYTF. The CDR3 DNA is TGTGCCAGCAGCTTCGATCCCAGGATCTACAGGGGGGAAGGCTACACCTTC. The entire variable domain, with the rest obtained from reference TRBV7-9 and TRBJ1-2, is as follows: DTGVSQNPRHKITKRGQNVTFRCDPISEHNRLYWYRQTLGQGPEFLTYFQNEAQLEKSRLLSDRFSAERPKGSFSTLEIQRTEQGDSAMYLCASSFDPRIYRGEGYTFGSGTRLTVV.

This rearrangement joins TRBV6-5 to TRBJ1-5; D perhaps matches TRBD1 (6 bases). The V and J ends lost 5 bases and 11 bases respectively, with 19 bases between them. Germline V gene sequence: CDR1 MNHEY, CDR2 SVGAGI. The CDR3 consists of 14 residues. CDR3 DNA sequence: TGTGCCAGCAGTACAAGGGGGGGCCGTTCGGCCCAGCATTTT. Its translation: CASSTRGGRSAQHF.

The chain is built from TRBV30 and TRBJ1-5; D gene unclear. Deletions cut 0 bases from V and 1 base from J, with 10 bases between. CDR1 is GTSNPN, CDR2 SVGIG, per germline (reference sequence). The CDR3 is 15 residues long. CDR3 sequence reads: CAWSVPGRSNQPQHF. The CDR3 region has the DNA TGTGCCTGGAGTGTACCCGGCAGAAGCAATCAGCCCCAGCATTTT.

V is TRBV24-1 and J is TRBJ2-4, with D uncertain. There are 15 residues in the CDR3. Germline V gene data show CDR1 as KGHDR and CDR2 as SFDVKD. V lost 1 base, J lost 8 bases, and 14 bases lay in between. The chain's CDR3 is CATSDFGQRIHIQYF. The CDR3 DNA is TGTGCCACCAGTGATTTCGGCCAGAGGATACACATTCAGTACTTC.

The chain recombines TRBV2 with TRBJ2-5; 12 bases align to TRBD2. V trimming: 5 bases; J trimming: 4 bases; junction bases outside the gene matches: 5. The CDR3 runs to 15 residues. Germline V gene lookup returns CDR1 SNHLY and CDR2 FYNNEI. This chain's CDR3 is CASSTSGGKGETQYF. The CDR3 nucleotides are TGTGCCAGCAGTACTAGCGGGGGGAAGGGAGAGACCCAGTACTTC.

This chain links TRBV9 with TRBJ2-1; no reliable D call. The CDR3 consists of 15 residues. Germline values: CDR1 SGDLS, CDR2 YYNGEE. Trimming removed 4 bases from V and 0 bases from J, with 11 bases in between. In DNA form, the CDR3 reads TGTGCCAGCAGCCCCCATTTAAGCTCCTACAATGAGCAGTTCTTC. This translates into CASSPHLSSYNEQFF. Full variable domain (missing parts from reference TRBV9 and TRBJ2-1): DSGVTQTPKHLITATGQRVTLRCSPRSGDLSVYWYQQSLDQGLQFLIQYYNGEERAKGNILERFSAQQFPDLHSELNLSSLELGDSALYFCASSPHLSSYNEQFFGPGTRLTVL.

This clonotype was picked up a small number of times. CDR3 loop: CSARDRYTGELFF. DNA of the CDR3: TGCAGTGCTCGGGACCGCTACACCGGGGAGCTGTTTTTT. This chain connects TRBV20-1 to TRBJ2-2, with D perhaps matching TRBD1 or TRBD2 (5 bases each). The CDR3 loop spans 13 amino acids. The germline V gene encodes CDR1 DFQATT and CDR2 SNEGSKA (reference sequence). V was cut by 5 bases and J by 3 bases, with 10 bases left in between.

This clonotype has a count of ten or more. The chain recombines TRBV10-3 with TRBJ1-6; D gene unclear. V lost 8 bases, J lost 9 bases, and 20 bases lay in between. Germline V CDR1 and CDR2: ENHRY, SYGVKD. This CDR3 has 15 residues. CDR3 sequence reads: CAISKGPAIGSPLHF. For the CDR3, the DNA is TGTGCCATCTCCAAGGGCCCGGCCATCGGTTCACCCCTCCACTTT.

The chain combines TRBV20-1 with TRBJ1-5, with 7 bases lining up with TRBD1. Trimming removed 6 bases from V and 5 bases from J; junction bases left unmatched: 10. Germline CDR1 is DFQATT and CDR2 is SNEGSKA (reference sequence). This CDR3 is built from 14 residues. The CDR3 loop reads CSAPRDSSDQPQHF. CDR3 coding DNA: TGCAGTGCGCCCCGGGACAGCAGTGATCAGCCCCAGCATTTT.

The V call is TRBV20-1, the J call TRBJ2-7; D not resolved. Trimming removed 5 bases from V and 1 base from J, with 12 bases in between. The CDR3 has 13 amino acids. CDR1 is DFQATT and CDR2 is SNEGSKA in the germline V gene (reference sequence). CDR3 in amino acids: CSAGSFISYEQYF. The CDR3 DNA sequence: TGCAGTGCTGGGTCTTTTATTTCCTACGAGCAGTACTTC.

This sequence joins TRBV25-1 and TRBJ1-6; 7 positions match TRBD1. The germline CDR1 and CDR2 sequences are MGHDK and SYGVNS. This CDR3 has 14 residues. V shed 4 bases, J shed 7 bases, and the junction held 4 bases outside the gene matches. CDR3 in DNA: TGTGCCAGCAGTGTGACAGGGAGAAATTCACCCCTCCACTTT. Translated, it gives CASSVTGRNSPLHF.

This chain joins TRBV5-1 and TRBJ2-2, with D possibly matching TRBD1 (6 bases). The CDR3 is made up of 18 amino acids. The V gene lost 5 bases and the J gene lost 1 base, with 21 bases spanning the gap. Per germline, CDR1 SGHRS and CDR2 YFSETQ. The CDR3 DNA sequence: TGCGCCAGCAGGTCTAGGCTAGGGGGAGATCTGAACACCGGGGAGCTGTTTTTT. Translating it yields CASRSRLGGDLNTGELFF.